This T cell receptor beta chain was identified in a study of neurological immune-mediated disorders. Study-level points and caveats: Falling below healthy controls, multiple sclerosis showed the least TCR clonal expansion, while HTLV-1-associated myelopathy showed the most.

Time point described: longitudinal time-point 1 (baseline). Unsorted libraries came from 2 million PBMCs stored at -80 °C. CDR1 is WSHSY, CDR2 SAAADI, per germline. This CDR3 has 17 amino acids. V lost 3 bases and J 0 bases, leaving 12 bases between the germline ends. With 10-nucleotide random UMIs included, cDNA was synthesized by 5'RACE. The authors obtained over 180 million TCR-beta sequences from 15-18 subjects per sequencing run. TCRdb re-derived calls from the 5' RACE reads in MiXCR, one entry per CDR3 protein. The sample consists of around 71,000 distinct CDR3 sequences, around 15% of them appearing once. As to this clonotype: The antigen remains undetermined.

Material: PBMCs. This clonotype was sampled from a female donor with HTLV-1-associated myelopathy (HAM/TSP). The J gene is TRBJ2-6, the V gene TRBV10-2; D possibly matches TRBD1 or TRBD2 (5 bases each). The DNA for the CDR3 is TGCGCCAGCAGTGACCTGGGACGGAACTCTGGGGCCAACGTCCTGACTTTC. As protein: CASSDLGRNSGANVLTF.